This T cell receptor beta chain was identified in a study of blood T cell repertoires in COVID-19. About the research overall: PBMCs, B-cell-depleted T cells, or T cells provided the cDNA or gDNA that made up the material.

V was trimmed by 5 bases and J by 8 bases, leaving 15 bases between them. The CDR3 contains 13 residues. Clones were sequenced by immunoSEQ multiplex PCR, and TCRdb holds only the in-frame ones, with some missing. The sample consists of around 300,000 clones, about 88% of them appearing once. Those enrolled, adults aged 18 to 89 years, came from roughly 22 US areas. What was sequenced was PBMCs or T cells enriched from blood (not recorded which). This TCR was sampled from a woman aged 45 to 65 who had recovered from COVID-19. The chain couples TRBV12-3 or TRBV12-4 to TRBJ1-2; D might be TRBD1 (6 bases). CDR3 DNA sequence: TGTGCCAGCAGTATGGGGACTACAGGGGGCTACACCTTC. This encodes CASSMGTTGGYTF.